This is a list of T cell receptor beta chains from one sample in a study of T cell repertoires in cytomegalovirus infection. The antigens these receptors bind are not known. A single record per CDR3 protein comes from TCRdb applying MiXCR to the reads. The data contain approximately 110,000 distinct CDR3 sequences, about 9.4% of them singletons. Sequencing was carried out using PBMCs, sequenced either directly or after in vitro stimulation (not recorded which). The receptors come from a human donor in good health (CMV status not recorded). Some clones in this sample may be carry-over from other donors' samples. Each CDR3 is given with its conserved first and last residue. A D gene is named only where the DNA matches it firmly. Size values are once, few and many counts, or a class for expanded clones, and some rows have none.

D gene	clone size	V gene	J gene	CDR3 protein	CDR3 DNA
TRBD2	-	TRBV29-1	TRBJ2-1	CSVPGLAGGYYNEQFF	TGCAGCGTTCCGGGACTAGCGGGAGGGTACTACAATGAGCAGTTCTTC
-	few	TRBV5-1	TRBJ2-1	CASSLSGGTYNEQFF	TGCGCCAGCAGCTTGTCGGGCGGGACCTACAATGAGCAGTTCTTC
-	many	TRBV6-2/TRBV6-3	TRBJ1-4	CASSYPEGGNEKLFF	TGTGCCAGCAGTTACCCGGAAGGAGGGAATGAAAAACTGTTTTTT
TRBD2	many	TRBV9	TRBJ2-1	CASSPVGVAGVEQFF	TGTGCCAGCAGCCCTGTAGGGGTAGCGGGAGTCGAGCAGTTCTTC
-	-	TRBV7-8	TRBJ1-3	CASSSPVRTIYF	TGTGCCAGCAGCTCCCCTGTTCGGACCATATATTTT
TRBD1	-	TRBV28	TRBJ2-7	CASSNNPGQANYEQYF	TGTGCCAGCAGTAATAATCCGGGACAGGCAAACTACGAGCAGTACTTC
TRBD1	few	TRBV6-2/TRBV6-3	TRBJ2-5	CASSDRDPMETQYF	TGTGCCAGCAGCGACAGGGACCCAATGGAGACCCAGTACTTC
TRBD1	few	TRBV29-1	TRBJ2-2	CSVEENHLLGQGSGELFF	TGCAGCGTTGAAGAAAATCATCTTCTGGGACAGGGGAGCGGGGAGCTGTTTTTT
-	many	TRBV7-2	TRBJ2-5	CASSLLGTQYF	TGTGCCAGCAGCTTACTAGGGACCCAGTACTTC
TRBD2	many	TRBV6-2/TRBV6-3	TRBJ2-4	CASSSSLAGLAKNIQYF	TGTGCCAGCAGTTCCTCTCTAGCGGGCCTAGCCAAAAACATTCAGTACTTC
-	few	TRBV10-3	TRBJ2-3	CAIGASTDTQYF	TGTGCCATCGGGGCTTCCACAGATACGCAGTATTTT
TRBD2	many	TRBV19	TRBJ2-3	CASSRRGLAGPTDTQYF	TGTGCCAGTAGCCGCAGGGGACTAGCGGGGCCCACAGATACGCAGTATTTT
TRBD1	-	TRBV20-1	TRBJ1-5	CSAAQGAGQPQHF	TGCAGTGCTGCACAGGGGGCAGGGCAGCCCCAGCATTTT
TRBD1	many	TRBV27	TRBJ2-3	CASSLGQGLTDTQYF	TGTGCCAGCAGCCTGGGACAGGGTCTAACAGATACGCAGTATTTT
TRBD1	-	TRBV19	TRBJ1-5	CASLSWTGQGNQPQHF	TGTGCCAGTCTCTCCTGGACAGGCCAAGGCAATCAGCCCCAGCATTTT
-	many	TRBV4-1	TRBJ1-4	CASSLHGANGKLFF	TGCGCCAGCAGTCTACACGGGGCTAACGGAAAACTGTTTTTT
-	few	TRBV9	TRBJ2-5	CASSVGTAGETQYF	TGTGCCAGCAGCGTTGGGACCGCGGGAGAGACCCAGTACTTC
TRBD1	-	TRBV19	TRBJ2-2	CASRRSPGQGDTGELFF	TGTGCCAGTAGGCGGTCTCCGGGACAGGGGGACACCGGGGAGCTGTTTTTT
-	many	TRBV28	TRBJ2-2	CASSVSGHQNTGELFF	TGTGCCAGCAGTGTATCGGGACACCAGAACACCGGGGAGCTGTTTTTT
TRBD2	-	TRBV10-2	TRBJ2-7	CASFAGGGEQYF	TGCGCCAGTTTTGCGGGAGGGGGCGAGCAGTACTTC
-	many	TRBV20-1	TRBJ2-2	CSARDKPTDTGELFF	TGCAGTGCTAGAGATAAGCCTACCGACACCGGGGAGCTGTTTTTT
-	-	TRBV10-3	TRBJ2-1	CAIRGRGEQFF	TGTGCCATCAGGGGGAGAGGTGAGCAGTTCTTC
-	-	TRBV7-3	TRBJ1-3	CASSQGQGNTIYF	TGTGCCAGCAGCCAGGGACAAGGAAACACCATATATTTT
TRBD1	many	TRBV6-1	TRBJ1-1	CASWTGLYHTEAFF	TGTGCCAGCTGGACAGGGCTCTACCACACTGAAGCTTTCTTT
-	many	TRBV5-4	TRBJ2-3	CASSLQRSTDTQYF	TGTGCCAGCAGCCTCCAGCGGAGCACAGATACGCAGTATTTT
-	few	TRBV5-1	TRBJ2-3	CASKPGLPDTQYF	TGCGCCAGTAAACCGGGACTTCCAGATACGCAGTATTTT
TRBD2	-	TRBV28	TRBJ2-2	CASTTGGLTNTGELFF	TGTGCCAGCACTACCGGGGGGTTAACGAACACCGGGGAGCTGTTTTTT
-	-	TRBV28	TRBJ1-2	CASGRYGYTF	TGTGCCAGCGGGAGATATGGCTACACCTTC
TRBD1	many	TRBV6-4	TRBJ2-1	CASSSDRGNEQFF	TGTGCCAGCAGTTCGGACAGGGGGAATGAGCAGTTCTTC
TRBD2	many	TRBV7-3	TRBJ2-7	CASSLEAGLAETYEQYF	TGTGCCAGCAGCTTAGAGGCGGGGCTAGCGGAAACCTACGAGCAGTACTTC
-	-	TRBV6-6	TRBJ1-3	CASTGSSGNTIYF	TGTGCCAGCACAGGGAGCTCTGGAAACACCATATATTTT
-	-	TRBV6-2/TRBV6-3	TRBJ1-2	CASSSPYAGYTF	TGTGCCAGCAGTTCGCCTTATGCCGGCTACACCTTC
TRBD2	many	TRBV7-6	TRBJ2-5	CASSRTSGSGETQYF	TGTGCCAGCAGCCGTACTAGCGGGAGCGGGGAGACCCAGTACTTC
-	many	TRBV19	TRBJ1-5	CASSAVNSNQPQHF	TGTGCCAGTAGTGCAGTGAATAGCAATCAGCCCCAGCATTTT
TRBD2	many	TRBV7-2	TRBJ2-1	CASSLGLAVYNEQFF	TGTGCCAGCAGCTTAGGACTAGCGGTTTACAATGAGCAGTTCTTC
TRBD1	many	TRBV5-6	TRBJ1-1	CASSLWGRTGGEAFF	TGTGCCAGCAGCTTGTGGGGAAGGACAGGCGGTGAAGCTTTCTTT
-	-	TRBV7-8	TRBJ2-7	CASSLARSSYEQYF	TGTGCCAGCAGCTTAGCGCGTAGCTCCTACGAGCAGTACTTC
-	many	TRBV7-9	TRBJ1-6	CASSFSANSPLHF	TGTGCCAGCAGCTTTTCGGCTAATTCACCCCTCCACTTT
-	many	TRBV6-2/TRBV6-3	TRBJ2-7	CASSYGPFSTASYEQYF	TGTGCCAGCAGTTACGGCCCTTTCTCGACAGCATCCTACGAGCAGTACTTC
-	many	TRBV19	TRBJ2-7	CASSSDTTYEQYF	TGTGCCAGTAGTTCGGACACAACCTACGAGCAGTACTTC
-	many	TRBV7-6	TRBJ1-1	CASSLVQVGTEAFF	TGTGCCAGCAGCTTAGTCCAGGTAGGGACTGAAGCTTTCTTT
-	-	TRBV24-1	TRBJ2-1	CATSDPLLGVNEQFF	TGTGCCACCAGTGACCCACTGTTAGGAGTGAATGAGCAGTTCTTC
-	once	TRBV19	TRBJ2-1	CASSIRQTQIDEQFF	TGTGCCAGTAGTATCCGACAGACCCAGATTGATGAGCAGTTCTTC
-	many	TRBV7-9	TRBJ1-1	CASSLGKVAGAMNTEAFF	TGTGCCAGCAGCTTAGGAAAAGTGGCAGGAGCCATGAACACTGAAGCTTTCTTT
-	few	TRBV10-3	TRBJ1-5	CAISENGRDNQPQHF	TGTGCCATCAGTGAGAATGGACGGGACAATCAGCCCCAGCATTTT
TRBD2	few	TRBV6-2/TRBV6-3	TRBJ2-1	CASSYSGRIDEQFF	TGTGCCAGCAGTTATAGCGGGAGGATCGATGAGCAGTTCTTC
-	few	TRBV6-2/TRBV6-3	TRBJ2-1	CASSYLAGNYNEQFF	TGTGCCAGCAGTTATCTGGCGGGAAACTACAATGAGCAGTTCTTC
-	many	TRBV5-6	TRBJ2-6	CASSLWGNSGANVLTF	TGTGCCAGCAGCTTGTGGGGGAACTCTGGGGCCAACGTCCTGACTTTC
-	-	TRBV7-9	TRBJ2-3	CASSLDGSTQYF	TGTGCCAGCAGCTTAGATGGCAGTACGCAGTATTTT
TRBD2	-	TRBV28	TRBJ2-7	CASSWHLSGLAKYEQYF	TGTGCCAGCAGTTGGCACCTTAGTGGACTAGCGAAATACGAGCAGTACTTC
-	many	TRBV7-2	TRBJ1-5	CASSLGGGGNQPQHF	TGTGCCAGCAGCTTGGGGGGAGGAGGCAATCAGCCCCAGCATTTT
-	many	TRBV4-3	TRBJ2-1	CASSHRGLNEQFF	TGCGCCAGCAGCCACAGGGGATTGAATGAGCAGTTCTTC
-	many	TRBV7-2	TRBJ2-1	CASSPGLLNNEQFF	TGTGCCAGCAGCCCGGGTCTACTCAATAATGAGCAGTTCTTC
TRBD2	-	TRBV7-7	TRBJ2-4	CASSLTSGDIQYF	TGTGCTAGCAGCCTGACTAGCGGGGACATTCAGTACTTC
-	-	TRBV19	TRBJ1-5	CASSIRAQPQHF	TGTGCCAGTAGTATACGGGCTCAGCCCCAGCATTTT
-	many	TRBV10-3	TRBJ2-7	CAISGKQASYEQYF	TGTGCCATCAGTGGGAAGCAGGCCTCCTACGAGCAGTACTTC
TRBD1	-	TRBV4-1	TRBJ1-4	CASSQTGTGVEKLFF	TGCGCCAGCAGCCAAACGGGGACAGGGGTTGAAAAACTGTTTTTT